A selection of T cell receptor beta chains follows, all from one sample in a study of cytomegalovirus exposure and HLA in healthy donors. Using immunoSEQ multiplex PCR, the repertoire was profiled, and TCRdb retains in-frame clones only, with some absent. The data contain approximately 150,000 clones, approximately 85% of them seen just once; the ten biggest clones take up about 10%. Sequencing was carried out using PBMCs. These receptors came from a man aged 45 to 65 in good health and CMV-seropositive. Both conserved end residues are part of each CDR3. Each record gives: D gene, J gene, CDR3 length, V gene, clone size, CDR3 DNA, CDR3 protein. The D gene is left open where the match is weak. The size entry is marked missing in some rows and otherwise reads once, few, many or a size class.

>TRBD1|TRBJ1-4|14|TRBV6-5|NA
TGTGCCAGCACCCGAACAGGGGAGAGTGAAAAACTGTTTTTT
CASTRTGESEKLFF
>NA|TRBJ2-7|15|TRBV27|NA
TGTGCCAGCAGAGCACAGGGATATGGCTCCTACGAGCAGTACTTC
CASRAQGYGSYEQYF
>TRBD2|TRBJ2-1|17|TRBV19|once
TGTGCCAGTAGTATGGAGGCTAGCGGGAGGGTTAGGGATGAGCAGTTCTTC
CASSMEASGRVRDEQFF
>NA|TRBJ1-1|13|TRBV9|once
TGTGCCAGCAGCCCCGCGGGGAGTGGAGTCGCTTTCTTT
CASSPAGSGVAFF
>TRBD2|TRBJ2-7|15|TRBV5-8|NA
TGTGCCAGCAGCTTGGACGCGGGGGGCTCCGTGGTGCAGTACTTC
CASSLDAGGSVVQYF
>NA|TRBJ2-5|15|TRBV7-3|few
TGTGCCAGCAGCCTCGACAGCGTCTCCCAAGAGACCCAGTACTTC
CASSLDSVSQETQYF
>NA|TRBJ2-7|13|TRBV27|NA
TGTGCCAGCAGTTTACGAGGGAACTACGAGCAGTACTTC
CASSLRGNYEQYF
>TRBD2|TRBJ2-7|16|TRBV5-4|NA
TGTGCCAGCAGCTCAGGGACTAGCGGGAACTCCTACGAGCAGTACTTC
CASSSGTSGNSYEQYF
>NA|TRBJ2-7|16|TRBV7-2|NA
TGTGCCAGCAGTCAGGATATTTTCAGACCTCCTGACGAGCAGTACTTC
CASSQDIFRPPDEQYF
>NA|TRBJ1-4|14|TRBV5-5|NA
TGTGCCAGCACCCAAGGGGCAACTAATGAAAAACTGTTTTTT
CASTQGATNEKLFF
>NA|TRBJ2-7|17|TRBV29-1|NA
TGCAGCGTTGAAGATCTTGAGGGGGGGAGATTTGTAGGCGAGCAGTACTTC
CSVEDLEGGRFVGEQYF
>NA|TRBJ2-2|13|TRBV14|NA
TGTGCCAGCAGCCACCGTCAGGCTGGGGAGCTGTTTTTT
CASSHRQAGELFF
>TRBD1|TRBJ2-5|13|TRBV29-1|NA
TGCAGCGTAGGGACAGGGGGCTTGGAGACCCAGTACTTC
CSVGTGGLETQYF
>TRBD2|TRBJ2-2|18|TRBV18|NA
TGTGCCAGCTCACCGGGACTAGCGGGAGGAACGGGCACCGGGGAGCTGTTTTTT
CASSPGLAGGTGTGELFF
>NA|TRBJ2-4|14|TRBV4-3|NA
TGCGCCAGCAGCCGGGGTCGGGGGGCAAACATTCAGTACTTC
CASSRGRGANIQYF
>NA|TRBJ2-1|13|TRBV28|few
TGTGCCAGCAGAATATACTCCTACAATGAGCAGTTCTTC
CASRIYSYNEQFF
>TRBD2|TRBJ2-1|15|TRBV9|once
TGTGCCAGCAGCGTGCTTGGCGGGGGGGGAGAAAAGCAGTTCTTC
CASSVLGGGGEKQFF
>TRBD1|TRBJ2-3|18|TRBV4-1|NA
TGCGCCAGCAGCCAGGGTCCTAGGGACAGAAAAAGCACAGATACGCAGTATTTT
CASSQGPRDRKSTDTQYF
>TRBD2|TRBJ2-7|16|TRBV13|NA
TGTGCCAGCACCATAACCCTCAGCGGGGTCTCCTACGAGCAGTACTTC
CASTITLSGVSYEQYF
>TRBD1|TRBJ1-2|15|TRBV10-3|NA
TGTGCCATCAGAATCGGGACAGGGTTTGACTATGGCTACACCTTC
CAIRIGTGFDYGYTF
>NA|TRBJ2-3|13|TRBV6-4|NA
TGTGCCAGCAGTGAGGGGGGTTTGGGTACGCAGTATTTT
CASSEGGLGTQYF
>NA|TRBJ1-2|14|TRBV27|once
TGTGCCAGCAGTTTATCTAGGGGTGGCTATGGCTACACCTTC
CASSLSRGGYGYTF
>TRBD1|TRBJ1-5|13|TRBV19|NA
TGTGCCAGTACCCTCGGACAGGGTGGGCCCCAGCATTTT
CASTLGQGGPQHF
>NA|TRBJ1-5|15|TRBV15|NA
TGTGCCACCAGCAGAGATCGGGGAGCCGCTTCGCCCCAGCATTTT
CATSRDRGAASPQHF
>TRBD1|TRBJ2-5|17|TRBV10-1|NA
TGCGCCAGCACCGCCCAAAACAGGGGCCTCGAGATGGAGACCCAGTACTTC
CASTAQNRGLEMETQYF
>NA|TRBJ1-6|14|TRBV5-4|NA
TGCGCCAGCAGCCAAGATGCAGCGAATTCACCCCTCCACTTT
CASSQDAANSPLHF
>NA|TRBJ2-3|13|TRBV19|NA
TGTGCCAGTAGTATGATGGCTACAGATACGCAGTATTTT
CASSMMATDTQYF
>TRBD1|TRBJ2-7|15|TRBV6-5|NA
TGTGCCAGCAGTTACTCTGGGACAGGGGGTCACGAGCAGTACTTC
CASSYSGTGGHEQYF
>NA|TRBJ1-5|17|TRBV6-1|NA
TGTGCCAGCAGTGGGGGTTATGGGAGGTTAGCAAATCAGCCCCAGCATTTT
CASSGGYGRLANQPQHF
>TRBD1|TRBJ2-7|14|TRBV11-2|NA
TGTGCCAGCAGTCACGACAGGGGCCCCTACGAGCAGTACTTC
CASSHDRGPYEQYF
>TRBD2|TRBJ2-3|15|TRBV7-3|once
TGTGCCAGCAGCTTGAAGCGGGGGCTTAAAGATACGCAGTATTTT
CASSLKRGLKDTQYF
>NA|TRBJ1-1|17|TRBV7-3|NA
TGTGCCAGCAGCTTAACGGCCCAGGGAGGTGGCGGTGGTGAAGCTTTCTTT
CASSLTAQGGGGGEAFF
>TRBD1|TRBJ1-6|13|TRBV6-6|NA
TGTGCCACGATGGACAGGGGGAGTTCACCCCTCCACTTT
CATMDRGSSPLHF
>NA|TRBJ2-3|16|TRBV4-1|NA
TGCGCCAGCAGCCAACCACTAGCAGGTCCAACGGATACGCAGTATTTT
CASSQPLAGPTDTQYF
>NA|TRBJ1-5|13|TRBV28|NA
TGTGCCAGCATGAAAGCGGGCAATCAGCCCCAGCATTTT
CASMKAGNQPQHF
>NA|TRBJ1-1|12|TRBV7-9|NA
TGTGCCAGCAGCCTAGGACAGTTTGAAGCTTTCTTT
CASSLGQFEAFF
>NA|TRBJ1-2|12|TRBV14|NA
TGTGCCAGCAGCCAGTACAGGGTTGGCTACACCTTC
CASSQYRVGYTF
>NA|TRBJ2-5|15|TRBV19|NA
TGTGCCAGTAGTGAGGGACTCTCCCCCCAAGAGACCCAGTACTTC
CASSEGLSPQETQYF
>NA|TRBJ1-4|12|TRBV6-5|NA
TGTGCCAGCCGCGCAAACGATGAAAAACTGTTTTTT
CASRANDEKLFF
>TRBD2|TRBJ2-1|15|TRBV7-2|few
TGTGCCAGCAGACCCTCAGCGGGGGGGCCGATTGAGCAGTTCTTC
CASRPSAGGPIEQFF
>TRBD2|TRBJ2-1|16|TRBV28|NA
TGTGCCAGCAGTTCCCTAGCGGGAGGAAGTCCCAATGAGCAGTTCTTC
CASSSLAGGSPNEQFF
>TRBD1|TRBJ2-7|15|TRBV11-1|NA
TGTGCCAGCAGCTCAAACAGGGGAACGTCCTACGAGCAGTACTTC
CASSSNRGTSYEQYF
>TRBD1|TRBJ2-5|11|TRBV18|NA
TGTGCCAGCTCACCCCAGGGGGCCCAGTACTTC
CASSPQGAQYF
>NA|TRBJ2-7|15|TRBV4-2|NA
TGTGCCAGCAGCCAAGATCCCAGGAACACCTACGAGCAGTACTTC
CASSQDPRNTYEQYF
>NA|TRBJ2-7|15|TRBV28|NA
TGTGCCAGCAGTTTAGGGCGGGCTCCCTCCTACGAGCAGTACTTC
CASSLGRAPSYEQYF
>NA|TRBJ1-6|16|TRBV5-4|NA
TGTGCCAGCAGCATAGGACCGCGTCGGGAGAATTCACCCCTCCACTTT
CASSIGPRRENSPLHF
>TRBD1|TRBJ2-2|16|TRBV2|NA
TGTGCCAGCAGCAAAGGGACAGTCGCGAACACCGGGGAGCTGTTTTTT
CASSKGTVANTGELFF
>NA|TRBJ1-1|17|TRBV15|NA
TGTGCCACCAGCAGCGCCCCGGGGGGCAGGGGGAACACTGAAGCTTTCTTT
CATSSAPGGRGNTEAFF
>TRBD1|TRBJ1-4|15|TRBV7-8|NA
TGTGCCAGCAGCGCAACCGGGACAGGGTTGGAAAAACTGTTTTTT
CASSATGTGLEKLFF
>NA|TRBJ1-3|13|TRBV6-5|NA
TGTGCCAGCAGCCCCGATGCGGCGGACACCATATATTTT
CASSPDAADTIYF
>TRBD2|TRBJ2-5|15|TRBV29-1|NA
TGCAGCGTTGAATTAACGGGGGGGCAGGGAGAGACCCAGTACTTC
CSVELTGGQGETQYF